This TCR beta chain was sequenced for a study of beta chain features in type 1 diabetes. What was sequenced were expressed TCRB transcripts, since all of the isolated RNA had been reverse transcribed. TCRdb's table, derived via immunoSEQ multiplex PCR, lists solely in-frame clones and lacks some. The sample shows roughly 610,000 clones, about 16% of them seen only once. CDR3 length: 13 amino acids. V shed 3 bases, J shed 2 bases, and the junction held 0 bases outside the gene matches. Germline CDR1 is MDHEN and CDR2 is SYDVKM. On this clone itself: At the DNA level, this CDR3 is encoded by other sequences in the same sample as well.

The sequenced sample consisted of naive CD4+ T cells from blood. This TCR derives from a young man in good health. V usage is TRBV28 and J usage is TRBJ2-5, with TRBD1 matching over 7 bases. This chain's CDR3 is CASSLGQQETQYF. Here the CDR3 DNA reads TGTGCCAGCAGTTTGGGACAGCAAGAGACCCAGTACTTC.